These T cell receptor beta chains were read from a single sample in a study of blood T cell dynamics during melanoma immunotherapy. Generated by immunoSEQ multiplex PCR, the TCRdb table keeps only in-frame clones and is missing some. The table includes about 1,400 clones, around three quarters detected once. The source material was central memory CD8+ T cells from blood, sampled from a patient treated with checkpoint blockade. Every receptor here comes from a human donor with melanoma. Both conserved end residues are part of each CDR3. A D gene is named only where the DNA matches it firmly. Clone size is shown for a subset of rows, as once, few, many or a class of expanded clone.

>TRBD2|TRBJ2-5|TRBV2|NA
CASRAGTSGSETQYF
TGTGCCAGCAGGGCCGGGACTAGCGGGAGCGAGACCCAGTACTTC
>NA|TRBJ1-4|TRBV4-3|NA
CASSQGLGAGEKLFF
TGCGCCAGCAGCCAAGGTCTGGGGGCAGGGGAAAAACTGTTTTTT
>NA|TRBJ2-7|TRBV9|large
CASSTTTGTGTHEQYF
TGTGCCAGCAGCACAACGACCGGGACCGGGACCCACGAGCAGTACTTC
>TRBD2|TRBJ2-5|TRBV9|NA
CASNPSGRASETQYF
TGTGCCAGCAACCCCAGCGGGAGGGCCAGTGAGACCCAGTACTTC
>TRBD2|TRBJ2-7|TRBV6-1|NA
CASGEGLKQYF
TGTGCCAGCGGGGAGGGGCTCAAGCAGTACTTC
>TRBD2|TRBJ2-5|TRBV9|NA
CASSASGRGSETQYF
TGTGCCAGCAGCGCTAGCGGGAGGGGGTCGGAGACCCAGTACTTC
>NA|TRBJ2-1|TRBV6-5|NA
CASTRAPRLEQFF
TGTGCCAGCACCAGGGCCCCCCGCCTGGAGCAGTTCTTC
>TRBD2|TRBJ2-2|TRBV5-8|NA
CASNSGRGTNTGELFF
TGTGCCAGCAACTCAGGGAGGGGCACGAACACCGGGGAGCTGTTTTTT
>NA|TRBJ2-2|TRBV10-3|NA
CAISESTVANTGELFF
TGTGCCATCAGTGAGTCTACAGTCGCGAACACCGGGGAGCTGTTTTTT
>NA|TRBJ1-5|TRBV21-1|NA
CASSPPHPQGRRDSNQPQHF
TGTGCCAGCAGCCCCCCTCATCCCCAGGGGCGCCGGGATAGCAATCAGCCCCAGCATTTT
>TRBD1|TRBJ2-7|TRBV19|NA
CASSPPGQGLSYEQYF
TGTGCCAGTAGTCCTCCGGGACAGGGGTTATCCTACGAGCAGTACTTC
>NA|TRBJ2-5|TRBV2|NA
CASSLPPAEEGETQYF
TGTGCCAGCAGCCTTCCCCCAGCGGAGGAGGGAGAGACCCAGTACTTC
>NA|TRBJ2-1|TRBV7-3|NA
CASSLVGGDAYNEQFF
TGTGCCAGCAGCTTAGTGGGTGGGGATGCCTACAATGAGCAGTTCTTC
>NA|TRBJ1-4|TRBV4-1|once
CASSNSFPNEKLFF
TGCGCCAGCAGCAACAGCTTCCCTAATGAAAAACTGTTTTTT
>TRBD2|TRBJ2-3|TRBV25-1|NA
CASSGLASTDTQYF
TGTGCCAGCAGTGGACTAGCTAGCACAGATACGCAGTATTTT
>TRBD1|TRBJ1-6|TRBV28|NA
CASSLVTGSNSPLHF
TGTGCCAGCAGTTTAGTGACAGGGTCGAATTCACCCCTCCACTTT
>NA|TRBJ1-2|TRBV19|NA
CASSTGPGGGYTF
TGTGCCAGTAGCACGGGACCCGGCGGTGGCTACACCTTC
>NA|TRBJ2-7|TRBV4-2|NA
CASSQELSSPSSYEQYF
TGTGCCAGCAGCCAAGAGTTGTCCAGCCCTAGCTCCTACGAGCAGTACTTC
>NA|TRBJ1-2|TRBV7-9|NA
CASSRDGNYGYTF
TGTGCCAGCAGTCGAGACGGAAACTATGGCTACACCTTC
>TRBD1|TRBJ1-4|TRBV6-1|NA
CASRIGGQDYEKLFF
TGTGCCAGCAGGATCGGGGGACAGGATTATGAAAAACTGTTTTTT
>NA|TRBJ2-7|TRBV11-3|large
CASSESYEQYF
TGTGCCAGCAGCGAGTCCTACGAGCAGTACTTC
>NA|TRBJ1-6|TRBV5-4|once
CASSPGSNSPLHF
TGTGCCAGCAGTCCAGGGAGCAATTCACCCCTCCACTTT
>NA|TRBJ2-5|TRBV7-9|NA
CASSLDFTGRETQYF
TGTGCCAGCAGCTTAGACTTCACAGGGAGAGAGACCCAGTACTTC
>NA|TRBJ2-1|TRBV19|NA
CASSIDRVREQFF
TGTGCCAGTAGTATAGACAGGGTTCGAGAGCAGTTCTTC
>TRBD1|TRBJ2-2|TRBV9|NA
CASSDSGQGSRRELFF
TGTGCCAGCAGCGACTCGGGACAGGGGAGTCGCAGGGAGCTGTTTTTT
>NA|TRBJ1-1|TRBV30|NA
CAWSVTQNTEAFF
TGTGCCTGGAGTGTGACACAAAACACTGAAGCTTTCTTT
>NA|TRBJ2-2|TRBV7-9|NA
CASSLTVNTGELFF
TGTGCCAGCAGCCTGACAGTGAACACCGGGGAGCTGTTTTTT
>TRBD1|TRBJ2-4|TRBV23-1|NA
CASSGDRGHPKNIQYF
TGCGCCAGCAGTGGAGACAGGGGGCATCCCAAAAACATTCAGTACTTC
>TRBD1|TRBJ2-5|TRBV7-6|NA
CASSLVPYRDRKETQYF
TGTGCCAGCAGTTTGGTCCCCTACCGGGACAGAAAAGAGACCCAGTACTTC
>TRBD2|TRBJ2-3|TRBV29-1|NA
CSVMTSGPPSTDTQYF
TGCAGCGTCATGACTAGCGGGCCCCCTAGCACAGATACGCAGTATTTT
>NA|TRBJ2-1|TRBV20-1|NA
CSAENYNEQFF
TGCAGTGCTGAAAACTACAATGAGCAGTTCTTC
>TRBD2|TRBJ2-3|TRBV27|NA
CASSQEAGITDTQYF
TGTGCCAGCAGCCAAGAAGCGGGAATCACAGATACGCAGTATTTT
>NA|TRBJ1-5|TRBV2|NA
CASSERQGAQPQHF
TGTGCCAGCAGTGAAAGGCAGGGAGCTCAGCCCCAGCATTTT
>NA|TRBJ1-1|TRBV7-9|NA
CASSLGQVNTEAFF
TGTGCCAGCAGCTTAGGGCAGGTCAACACTGAAGCTTTCTTT